This T cell receptor (beta chain) was obtained from a study of beta chain features in type 1 diabetes. About the study: No age, gender or cell yield differences were seen between patients and healthy donors. Study outcomes and limitations: Within each of all four CD4+ subsets, Type 1 diabetes patients had TCRB CDR3s that were moderately but significantly shorter.

Isolated RNA was reverse transcribed in full, so expressed TCRB transcripts were sequenced. The method was immunoSEQ multiplex PCR; TCRdb's version includes in-frame clones alone and lacks a portion of them. The profile shows 350,000 to 450,000 clones, about 16% of them singletons. This clone was observed a handful of times. The antigen remains unidentified. The CDR3 runs to 15 residues. V dropped 5 bases and J dropped 6; count of bases not matched to a gene: 7. CDR1 and CDR2 from the germline V gene are SGHTA and FQGTGA. Material for sequencing was naive CD4+ T cells from blood. V is TRBV7-3 and J is TRBJ2-2, with 9 bases aligning to TRBD1. The TCR originated in a woman between 18 and 30 years old in good health. This CDR3 reads CASSPGQGRAGELFF. The CDR3 DNA reads as TGTGCCAGCAGCCCGGGACAGGGTCGGGCCGGGGAGCTGTTTTTT. The full variable domain, its missing parts supplied by reference TRBV7-3 and TRBJ2-2, is GAGVSQTPSNKVTEKGKYVELRCDPISGHTALYWYRQSLGQGPEFLIYFQGTGAADDSGLPNDRFFAVRPEGSVSTLKIQRTERGDSAVYLCASSPGQGRAGELFFGEGSRLTVL.